Below are 23 T cell receptor beta chains sequenced from a single sample in a study of pediatric ulcerative colitis. The rectum was sampled with one to two pinch biopsies at colonoscopy. Using immunoSEQ multiplex PCR, the repertoire was profiled, and TCRdb retains in-frame clones only, with some absent. The table has tens of thousands of clones, about four fifths seen once; the top ten hold 3.5% to 4.5%. The source material was gut tissue. The origin of the receptors is a girl aged 10 to 17 with moderate ulcerative colitis.

This clone was observed a few times. The chain couples TRBV6-6 to TRBJ2-7; the D call may be TRBD1 or TRBD2 (5 bases each). The germline gives CDR1 MNHNY, CDR2 SVGAGI (reference sequence). The V gene lost 5 bases and the J gene lost 2 bases, with 13 bases spanning the gap. The CDR3 totals 14 residues. The chain's CDR3 is CASSLGTPPYEQYF. Here the CDR3 DNA reads TGTGCCAGCAGTCTCGGGACGCCGCCCTACGAGCAGTACTTC.

V usage is TRBV27 and J usage is TRBJ1-1; TRBD1 might be the D (6 bases). This CDR3 has 15 amino acids. Trimming left V 2 bases short and J 5 bases short, with 15 bases between. Germline-derived CDR1 and CDR2 are MNHEY and SMNVEV (reference sequence). The CDR3, as DNA: TGTGCCAGCAGTTTACAGGCAGGGAGGGGGACTGAAGCTTTCTTT. It is translated as CASSLQAGRGTEAFF.

This clone appeared a single time. The rearrangement uses TRBV18 and TRBJ1-6, with D possibly TRBD1 on 5 matching bases. Per the germline V gene, CDR1 is KGHSH and CDR2 is LQKENI. V lost 6 bases, J lost 7 bases, and 13 bases lay in between. The CDR3 loop spans 14 amino acids. The CDR3 loop reads CASSPSRENSPLHF. The CDR3 DNA reads TGTGCCAGCTCCCCCAGCAGGGAGAATTCACCCCTCCACTTT.

The V gene is TRBV19, the J gene TRBJ2-2, with D possibly being TRBD2 (5 bases). Trimming took off 6 bases at V and 4 bases at J, with 15 bases between the two ends. Germline CDR1 is LNHDA and CDR2 is SQIVND (reference sequence). The CDR3 is 15 residues long. CDR3 region: CASRPRGRTTGELFF. As DNA, the CDR3 is TGTGCCAGTAGGCCAAGAGGGCGCACCACCGGGGAGCTGTTTTTT.

This chain connects TRBV10-2 to TRBJ2-5; a weak D match, TRBD1 (5 bases). The CDR3 runs to 16 residues. CDR1 is WSHSY and CDR2 is SAAADI in the germline V gene. Trimming stripped 7 bases from V and 3 bases from J, with 21 bases between. CDR3 residues: CASTLLTLGLKETQYF. The CDR3 DNA follows: TGCGCCAGCACCTTACTAACGTTGGGGCTGAAAGAGACCCAGTACTTC.

DNA of the CDR3: TGTGCCACCAGCAGGCCTTCGGGGATTGGGGCTTTCTTT. Protein product: CATSRPSGIGAFF. The chain links TRBV15 to TRBJ1-1, with D uncertain. The CDR3 consists of 13 residues. The V and J ends lost 3 bases and 11 bases respectively, with 16 bases between them. Germline V gene sequence: CDR1 LNHNV, CDR2 YYDKDF (reference sequence).

The genes are TRBV19 and TRBJ2-2; D possibly uses TRBD1 or TRBD2 (5 bases each). Germline assignment: CDR1 LNHDA and CDR2 SQIVND (reference sequence). V was cut by 5 bases and J by 4 bases, with 14 bases left in between. There are 15 residues in the CDR3. This CDR3 is CASSHPGACTGELFF. DNA for the CDR3: TGTGCCAGTAGTCACCCCGGGGCTTGCACCGGGGAGCTGTTTTTT.

The V gene is TRBV19, the J gene TRBJ1-4; D remains ambiguous. V dropped 7 bases and J dropped 0 bases, with 12 bases sitting between them. Germline V gene sequence: CDR1 LNHDA, CDR2 SQIVND (reference sequence). There are 15 residues in the CDR3. The CDR3: CASTQRKSTNEKLFF. Here the CDR3 DNA reads TGTGCCAGTACCCAGAGGAAGTCAACTAATGAAAAACTGTTTTTT.

The chain employs TRBV5-6 and TRBJ2-5; D is unclear. Trimming cost V 0 bases and J 5 bases, with 11 bases left between them. Germline V gene sequence: CDR1 SGHDT, CDR2 YYEEEE. This CDR3 is built from 14 residues. CDR3 nucleotide sequence: TGTGCCAGCAGCTTGGTCCCAAGTAGGGAGACCCAGTACTTC. Translation: CASSLVPSRETQYF.

This chain uses TRBV11-3 with TRBJ2-1, with 7 bases that match TRBD2. Unmatched junction bases numbered 5, after V lost 3 bases and J lost 0 bases. This CDR3 has 16 residues. Germline lookup yields CDR1 SGHNT and CDR2 YENEEA. The CDR3 loop is CASSLGGDSSYNEQFF. The CDR3 DNA is TGTGCCAGCAGCTTGGGAGGGGATAGCTCCTACAATGAGCAGTTCTTC.

The chain employs TRBV28 and TRBJ2-2, with TRBD2 identical over 7 bases. Germline-derived CDR1 and CDR2 are MDHEN and SYDVKM. V was pared by 7 bases and J by 5 bases, with 16 bases of the junction left unmatched. The CDR3 covers 17 residues. CDR3 protein: CASTSLGGSRRTGELFF. The CDR3 DNA follows: TGTGCCAGCACTAGCTTGGGAGGGAGCCGGCGGACCGGGGAGCTGTTTTTT.

A single count supports this clone. The chain joins TRBV9 to TRBJ2-7; 12 bases fit TRBD1. After removal of 3 bases from V and 7 bases from J, the junction contained 5 bases not matched to a gene. Germline-derived CDR1 and CDR2 are SGDLS and YYNGEE. The CDR3 sequence is 14 residues long. In DNA form, the CDR3 reads TGTGCCAGCAGCGCTGGGACAGGGGGCGCTGAGCAGTACTTC. Translation: CASSAGTGGAEQYF.

This chain connects TRBV19 to TRBJ1-4; D is unclear. V lost 0 bases and J 4 bases, leaving 15 bases between the germline ends. The length of the CDR3 is 17 residues. Per the germline V gene, CDR1 is LNHDA and CDR2 is SQIVND (reference sequence). The CDR3 DNA is TGTGCCAGTAGTATAGAGGCCGTCACGGGAGATAATGAAAAACTGTTTTTT. Its protein product is CASSIEAVTGDNEKLFF.

This clone was observed once. The chain recombines TRBV5-1 with TRBJ2-2; D could derive from TRBD1 or TRBD2 (5 bases each). From germline, CDR1 is SGHRS and CDR2 YFSETQ. The CDR3 is 13 amino acids. Trimming removed 5 bases at V and 7 bases at J, with 12 bases between. The CDR3 region is CASSPAGGGELFF. The CDR3 region has the DNA TGCGCCAGCAGTCCCGCTGGGGGCGGGGAGCTGTTTTTT.

The chain joins TRBV14 to TRBJ2-1; D is perhaps TRBD2 (5 bases). V was shortened by 2 bases and J by 6 bases, with 20 bases between the two germline ends. The CDR3 covers 17 residues. Germline lookup yields CDR1 SGHDN and CDR2 FVKESK. The CDR3 region has the DNA TGTGCCAGCAGCCAATCTAAGGTCGCTAGTGGGAGCAATGAGCAGTTCTTC. This translates into CASSQSKVASGSNEQFF.

The chain carries TRBV2 and TRBJ2-4; TRBD2 is a possible D gene (5 bases). This CDR3 is 15 amino acids long. Germline loops: CDR1 SNHLY, CDR2 FYNNEI. V gave up 1 base and J gave up 2 bases, with 9 bases separating them. CDR3 in amino acids: CASSEVVASKNIQYF. The CDR3 nucleotides are TGTGCCAGCAGTGAAGTGGTAGCGTCCAAAAACATTCAGTACTTC.

The chain uses TRBV14 and TRBJ1-3; possibly TRBD1 for D (5 bases). Germline V gene data show CDR1 as SGHDN and CDR2 as FVKESK. The CDR3 totals 16 residues. Trimming pared 1 base from V and 0 bases from J, leaving 10 bases between. CDR3 sequence: CASSQVAGSSGNTIYF. CDR3 sequence (DNA): TGTGCCAGCAGCCAAGTTGCAGGGAGCTCTGGAAACACCATATATTTT. Drawing the rest from reference TRBV14 and TRBJ1-3, the complete variable domain is EAGVTQFPSHSVIEKGQTVTLRCDPISGHDNLYWYRRVMGKEIKFLLHFVKESKQDESGMPNNRFLAERTGGTYSTLKVQPAELEDSGVYFCASSQVAGSSGNTIYFGEGSWLTVV.

V gene TRBV7-9 combines with J gene TRBJ2-5, with D uncertain. V lost 1 base and J 1 base, leaving 13 bases between the germline ends. CDR3 length equals 16 residues. Germline values: CDR1 SEHNR, CDR2 FQNEAQ (reference sequence). The CDR3 coding sequence is TGTGCCAGCAGCTTAGTTACCGGCCCGACCCAAGAGACCCAGTACTTC. Its protein product is CASSLVTGPTQETQYF.

The chain is built from TRBV28 and TRBJ2-5, with TRBD1 identical over 10 bases. This CDR3 spans 16 amino acids. The ends lost 5 bases at V and 5 bases at J; junction bases unmatched: 11. Germline CDR1 MDHEN, CDR2 SYDVKM. CDR3 bases: TGTGCCAGCAGTAGAACCGGGACAGGGGTCGGGGAGACCCAGTACTTC. Protein: CASSRTGTGVGETQYF.

This clone is labeled as medium-sized. The V and J genes are TRBV29-1 and TRBJ2-1, with 9 bases that match TRBD1. CDR1 SQVTM and CDR2 ANQGSEA come from the germline V gene. The CDR3 has 13 amino acids. The V segment lost 4 bases and the J segment 13 bases; nucleotides outside the gene matches: 11. CDR3 sequence (DNA): TGCAGCGTTGGAGGAGGGGACAGGGTCGGCCAGTTCTTC. Translated: CSVGGGDRVGQFF.

The chain recombines TRBV30 with TRBJ2-3; 7 bases fit TRBD2. J was trimmed by 6 bases and V by 1 base; bases with no gene match: 7. The CDR3 has 14 amino acids. Per germline, CDR1 GTSNPN and CDR2 SVGIG (reference sequence). DNA of the CDR3: TGTGCCTGGAGTGGATGGGGGGAGGGGGATACGCAGTATTTT. Translating it yields CAWSGWGEGDTQYF.

The table lists this clone with a few counts. This chain links TRBV2 with TRBJ2-5; D perhaps matches TRBD1 (6 bases). The CDR3 runs to 14 residues. Germline CDR1 is SNHLY and CDR2 is FYNNEI. V was cut by 6 bases and J by 3 bases, with 14 bases left in between. The CDR3 reads CASSPRGVEETQYF. DNA for the CDR3: TGTGCCAGCAGCCCCAGGGGCGTGGAAGAGACCCAGTACTTC.

This rearrangement joins TRBV4-1 to TRBJ1-4; D is possibly TRBD1 (6 bases). This CDR3 region has 16 residues. The V end was cut by 4 bases, the J end by 2 bases, with 14 bases between. Germline CDR1 MGHRA, CDR2 YSYEKL. CDR3 sequence: CASSRAPGETNEKLFF. CDR3 DNA sequence: TGCGCCAGCAGCCGAGCTCCAGGGGAGACTAATGAAAAACTGTTTTTT.